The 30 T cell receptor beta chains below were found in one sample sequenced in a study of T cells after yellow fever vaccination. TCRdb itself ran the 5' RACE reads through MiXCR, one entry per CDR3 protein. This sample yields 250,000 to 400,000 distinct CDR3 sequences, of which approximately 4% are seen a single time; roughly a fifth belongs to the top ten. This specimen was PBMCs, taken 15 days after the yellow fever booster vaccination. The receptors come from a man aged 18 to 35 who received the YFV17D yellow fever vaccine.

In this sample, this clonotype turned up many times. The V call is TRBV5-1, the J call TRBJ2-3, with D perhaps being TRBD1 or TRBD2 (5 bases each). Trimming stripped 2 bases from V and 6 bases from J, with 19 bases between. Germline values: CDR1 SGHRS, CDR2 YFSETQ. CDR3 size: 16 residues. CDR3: CASSFGTAGRADTQYF. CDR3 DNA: TGCGCCAGCAGCTTCGGGACCGCAGGAAGGGCGGATACGCAGTATTTT.

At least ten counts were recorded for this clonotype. CDR3 nucleotides: TGTGCCAGCAGCTTTTCTTTGGGCACCCACGGGCTTAATGAGCAGTTCTTC. Translated, it gives CASSFSLGTHGLNEQFF. The rearrangement joins TRBV11-2 to TRBJ2-1, with D unclear. Trimming took off 3 bases at V and 7 bases at J, with 22 bases between the two ends. CDR3 length: 17 residues. Germline V gene data show CDR1 as SGHAT and CDR2 as FQNNGV.

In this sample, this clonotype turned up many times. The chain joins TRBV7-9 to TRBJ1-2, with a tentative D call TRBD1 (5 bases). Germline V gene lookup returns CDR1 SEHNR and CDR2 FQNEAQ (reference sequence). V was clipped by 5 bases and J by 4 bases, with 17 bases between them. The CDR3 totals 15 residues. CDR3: CASSVGPNPLYGYTF. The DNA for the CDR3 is TGTGCCAGCAGCGTGGGACCGAATCCCCTCTATGGCTACACCTTC.

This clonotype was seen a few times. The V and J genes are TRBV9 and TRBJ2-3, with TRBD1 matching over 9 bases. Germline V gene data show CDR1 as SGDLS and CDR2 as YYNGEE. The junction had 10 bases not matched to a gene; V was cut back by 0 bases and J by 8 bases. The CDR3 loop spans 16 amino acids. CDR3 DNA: TGTGCCAGCAGCGTAGCGGGACAGGGTGCAGTTCCTACGCAGTATTTT. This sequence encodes CASSVAGQGAVPTQYF.

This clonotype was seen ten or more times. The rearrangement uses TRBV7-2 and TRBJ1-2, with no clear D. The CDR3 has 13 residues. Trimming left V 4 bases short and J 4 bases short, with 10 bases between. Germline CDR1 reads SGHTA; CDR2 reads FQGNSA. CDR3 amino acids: CASSSRESYGYTF. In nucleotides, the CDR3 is TGTGCCAGCAGCTCTAGGGAATCCTATGGCTACACCTTC.

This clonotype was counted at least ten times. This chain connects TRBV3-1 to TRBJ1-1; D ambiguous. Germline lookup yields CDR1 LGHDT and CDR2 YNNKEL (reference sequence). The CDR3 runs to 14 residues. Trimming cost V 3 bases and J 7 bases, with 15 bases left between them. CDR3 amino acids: CASSQRYRTLEAFF. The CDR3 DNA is TGTGCCAGCAGCCAGAGATACCGAACACTTGAAGCTTTCTTT.

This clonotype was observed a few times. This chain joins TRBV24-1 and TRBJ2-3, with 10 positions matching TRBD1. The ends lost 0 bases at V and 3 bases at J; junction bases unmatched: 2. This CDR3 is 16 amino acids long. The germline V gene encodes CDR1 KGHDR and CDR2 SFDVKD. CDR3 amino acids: CATSDLKDRGTDTQYF. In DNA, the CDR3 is TGTGCCACCAGTGATTTGAAGGACAGGGGGACAGATACGCAGTATTTT.

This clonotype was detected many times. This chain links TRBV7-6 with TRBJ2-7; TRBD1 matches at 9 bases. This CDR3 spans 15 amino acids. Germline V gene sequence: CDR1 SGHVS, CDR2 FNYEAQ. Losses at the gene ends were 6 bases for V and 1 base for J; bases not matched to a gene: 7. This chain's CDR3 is CASRPGTGISYEQYF. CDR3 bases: TGTGCCAGCAGACCCGGGACAGGGATATCCTACGAGCAGTACTTC.

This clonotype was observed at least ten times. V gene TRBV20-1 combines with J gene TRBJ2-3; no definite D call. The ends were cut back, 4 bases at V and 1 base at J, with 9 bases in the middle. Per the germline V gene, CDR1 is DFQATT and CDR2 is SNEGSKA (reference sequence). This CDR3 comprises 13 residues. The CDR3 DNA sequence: TGCAGTGCTATGTCTCCCGGCACAGATACGCAGTATTTT. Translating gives CSAMSPGTDTQYF.

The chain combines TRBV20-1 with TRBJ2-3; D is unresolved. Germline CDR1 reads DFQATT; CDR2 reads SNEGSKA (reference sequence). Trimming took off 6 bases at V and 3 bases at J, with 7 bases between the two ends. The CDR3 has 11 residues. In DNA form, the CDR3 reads TGCAGTGCAGTGGGGACAGATACGCAGTATTTT. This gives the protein CSAVGTDTQYF.

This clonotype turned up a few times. For the CDR3, the DNA is TGTGCCAGTAGTATTACCGGGACAGCGCGTGGAAACACCATATATTTT. Translated, it gives CASSITGTARGNTIYF. The rearrangement links TRBV19 to TRBJ1-3; TRBD1 aligns across 7 bases. V was clipped by 3 bases and J by 3 bases; unmatched bases: 8. The CDR3 extends over 16 amino acids. Germline-derived CDR1 and CDR2 are LNHDA and SQIVND (reference sequence).

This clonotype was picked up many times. The DNA for the CDR3 is TGTGCCATCAGTGATAGGGGCAGCACAGATACGCAGTATTTT. Its translation is CAISDRGSTDTQYF. The chain employs TRBV10-3 and TRBJ2-3; D possibly corresponds to TRBD1 (5 bases). The CDR3 loop spans 14 amino acids. CDR1 ENHRY and CDR2 SYGVKD come from the germline V gene. The V gene lost 3 bases and the J gene lost 0 bases, with 7 bases spanning the gap.

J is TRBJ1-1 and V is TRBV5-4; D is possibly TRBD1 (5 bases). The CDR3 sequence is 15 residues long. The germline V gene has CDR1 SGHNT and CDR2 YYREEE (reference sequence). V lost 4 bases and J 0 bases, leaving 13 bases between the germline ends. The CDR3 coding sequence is TGTGCCAGCAGCCTAATGCAGGGCGTGAACACTGAAGCTTTCTTT. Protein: CASSLMQGVNTEAFF.

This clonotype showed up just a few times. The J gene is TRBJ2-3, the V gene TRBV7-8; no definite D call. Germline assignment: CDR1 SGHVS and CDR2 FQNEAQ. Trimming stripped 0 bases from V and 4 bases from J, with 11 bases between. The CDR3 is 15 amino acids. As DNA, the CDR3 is TGTGCCAGCAGCTTAGCGCTTCGAGTGTCAGATACGCAGTATTTT. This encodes CASSLALRVSDTQYF.

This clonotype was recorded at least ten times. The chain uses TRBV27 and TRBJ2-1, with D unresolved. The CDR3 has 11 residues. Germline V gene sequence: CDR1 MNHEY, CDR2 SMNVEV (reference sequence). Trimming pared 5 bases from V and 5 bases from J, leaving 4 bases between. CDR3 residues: CASSINNEQFF. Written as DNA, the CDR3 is TGTGCCAGCAGTATTAACAATGAGCAGTTCTTC.

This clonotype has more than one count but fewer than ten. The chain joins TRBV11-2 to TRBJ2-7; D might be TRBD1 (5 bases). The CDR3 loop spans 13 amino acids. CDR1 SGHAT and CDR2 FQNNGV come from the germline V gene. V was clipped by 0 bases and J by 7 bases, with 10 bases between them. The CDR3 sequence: CASSLDRQGEQYF. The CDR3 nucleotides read TGTGCCAGCAGCTTAGATAGGCAGGGAGAGCAGTACTTC.

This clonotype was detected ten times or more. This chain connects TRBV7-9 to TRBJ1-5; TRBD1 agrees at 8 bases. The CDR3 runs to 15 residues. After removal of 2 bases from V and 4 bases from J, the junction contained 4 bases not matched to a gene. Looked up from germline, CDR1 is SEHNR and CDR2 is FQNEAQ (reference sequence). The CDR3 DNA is TGTGCCAGCAGCTTAACCGGACAGGGTAATCAGCCCCAGCATTTT. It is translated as CASSLTGQGNQPQHF. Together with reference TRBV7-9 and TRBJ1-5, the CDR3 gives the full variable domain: DTGVSQNPRHKITKRGQNVTFRCDPISEHNRLYWYRQTLGQGPEFLTYFQNEAQLEKSRLLSDRFSAERPKGSFSTLEIQRTEQGDSAMYLCASSLTGQGNQPQHFGDGTRLSIL.

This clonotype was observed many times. CDR3: CASAGGGSADTQYF. The CDR3 nucleotides read TGTGCCAGCGCCGGGGGTGGGAGTGCAGATACGCAGTATTTT. The V gene is TRBV7-9, the J gene TRBJ2-3, with D perhaps matching TRBD2 (6 bases). The length of the CDR3 is 14 residues. Trimming pared 8 bases from V and 4 bases from J, leaving 16 bases between. The germline V gene has CDR1 SEHNR and CDR2 FQNEAQ (reference sequence).

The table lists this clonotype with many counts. The CDR3 protein is CASSPRRGSTDTQYF. CDR3 sequence (DNA): TGTGCCAGCAGCCCTCGGCGGGGGAGCACAGATACGCAGTATTTT. This sequence joins TRBV7-2 and TRBJ2-3; the match to TRBD2 covers 7 bases. This CDR3 spans 15 amino acids. From germline, CDR1 is SGHTA and CDR2 FQGNSA. The V segment lost 5 bases and the J segment 0 bases; nucleotides outside the gene matches: 5.

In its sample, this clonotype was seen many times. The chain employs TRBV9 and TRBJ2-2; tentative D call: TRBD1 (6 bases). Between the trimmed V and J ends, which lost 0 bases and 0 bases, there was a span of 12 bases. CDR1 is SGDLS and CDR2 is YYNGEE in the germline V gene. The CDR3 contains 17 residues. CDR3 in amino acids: CASSVVARTANTGELFF. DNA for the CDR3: TGTGCCAGCAGCGTAGTTGCTAGGACAGCGAACACCGGGGAGCTGTTTTTT.

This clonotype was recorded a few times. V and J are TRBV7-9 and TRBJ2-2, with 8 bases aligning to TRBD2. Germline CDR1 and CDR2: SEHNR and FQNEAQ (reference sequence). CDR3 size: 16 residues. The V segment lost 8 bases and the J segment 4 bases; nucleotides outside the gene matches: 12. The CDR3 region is CASHSQPGGSTGELFF. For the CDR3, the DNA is TGTGCCAGCCACTCCCAACCGGGGGGGAGCACCGGGGAGCTGTTTTTT.

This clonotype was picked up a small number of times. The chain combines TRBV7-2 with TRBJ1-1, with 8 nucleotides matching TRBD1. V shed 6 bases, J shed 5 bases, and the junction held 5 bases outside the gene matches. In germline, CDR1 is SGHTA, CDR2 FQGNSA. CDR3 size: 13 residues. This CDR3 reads CASRQGAWTEAFF. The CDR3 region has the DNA TGTGCCAGCAGGCAGGGGGCCTGGACTGAAGCTTTCTTT.

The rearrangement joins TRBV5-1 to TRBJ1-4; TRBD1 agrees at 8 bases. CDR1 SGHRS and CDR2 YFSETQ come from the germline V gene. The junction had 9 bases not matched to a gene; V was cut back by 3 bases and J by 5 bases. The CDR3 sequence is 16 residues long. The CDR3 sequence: CASSSTGGRRNEKLFF. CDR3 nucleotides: TGCGCCAGCAGCTCAACAGGGGGTAGGAGGAATGAAAAACTGTTTTTT. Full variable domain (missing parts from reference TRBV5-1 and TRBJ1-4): KAGVTQTPRYLIKTRGQQVTLSCSPISGHRSVSWYQQTPGQGLQFLFEYFSETQRNKGNFPGRFSGRQFSNSRSEMNVSTLELGDSALYLCASSSTGGRRNEKLFFGSGTQLSVL.

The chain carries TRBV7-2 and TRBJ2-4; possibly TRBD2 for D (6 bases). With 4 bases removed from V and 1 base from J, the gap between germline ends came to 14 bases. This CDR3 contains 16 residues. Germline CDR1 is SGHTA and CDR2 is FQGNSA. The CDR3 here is CASSSFPRGAKNIQYF. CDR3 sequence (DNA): TGTGCCAGCAGCTCCTTTCCTCGGGGGGCCAAAAACATTCAGTACTTC.

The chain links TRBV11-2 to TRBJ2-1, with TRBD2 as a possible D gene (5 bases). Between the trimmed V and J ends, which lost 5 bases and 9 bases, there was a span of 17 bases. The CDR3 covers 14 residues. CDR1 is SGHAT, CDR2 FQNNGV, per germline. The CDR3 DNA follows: TGTGCCAGCAGCCACGGCACGGTTGAGGGTGAGCAGTTCTTC. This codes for CASSHGTVEGEQFF.

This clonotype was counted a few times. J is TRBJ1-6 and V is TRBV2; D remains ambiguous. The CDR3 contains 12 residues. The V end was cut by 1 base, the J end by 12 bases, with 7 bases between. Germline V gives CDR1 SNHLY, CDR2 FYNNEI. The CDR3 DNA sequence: TGTGCCAGCAGTGAAGTTGTAGGACCCCTCCACTTT. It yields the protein CASSEVVGPLHF.

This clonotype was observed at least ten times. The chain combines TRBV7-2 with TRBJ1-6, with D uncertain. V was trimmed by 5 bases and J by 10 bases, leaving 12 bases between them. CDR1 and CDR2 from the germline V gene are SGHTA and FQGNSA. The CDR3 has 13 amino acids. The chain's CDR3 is CASSHDPGSPLHF. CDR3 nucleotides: TGTGCCAGCAGCCATGACCCCGGCTCACCCCTCCACTTT. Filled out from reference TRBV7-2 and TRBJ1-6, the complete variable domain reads GAGVSQSPSNKVTEKGKDVELRCDPISGHTALYWYRQSLGQGLEFLIYFQGNSAPDKSGLPSDRFSAERTGGSVSTLTIQRTQQEDSAVYLCASSHDPGSPLHFGNGTRLTVT.

The CDR3 region has the DNA TGTGCCAGCAGTTTATCTATACACAATAACTATGGCTACACCTTC. Its translation is CASSLSIHNNYGYTF. The rearrangement uses TRBV27 and TRBJ1-2; D ambiguous. The CDR3 covers 15 residues. The germline V gene encodes CDR1 MNHEY and CDR2 SMNVEV (reference sequence). Trimming pared 0 bases from V and 1 base from J, leaving 9 bases between.

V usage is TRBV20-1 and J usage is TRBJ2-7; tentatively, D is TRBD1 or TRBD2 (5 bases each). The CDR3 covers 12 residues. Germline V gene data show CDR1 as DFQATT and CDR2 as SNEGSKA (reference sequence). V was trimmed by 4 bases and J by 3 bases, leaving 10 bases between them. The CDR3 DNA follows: TGCAGTGCTACGGGACGGGACTACGAGCAGTACTTC. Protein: CSATGRDYEQYF.

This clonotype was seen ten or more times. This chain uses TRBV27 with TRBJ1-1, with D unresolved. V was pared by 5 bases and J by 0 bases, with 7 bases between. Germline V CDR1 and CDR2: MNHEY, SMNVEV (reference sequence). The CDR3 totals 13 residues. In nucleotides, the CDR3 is TGTGCCAGCAGTCCGGCTTTGAACACTGAAGCTTTCTTT. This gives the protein CASSPALNTEAFF.